One and the same sample provided the 11 T cell receptor beta chains below, sequenced in a study of blood T cell repertoires in COVID-19. Clones were sequenced by immunoSEQ multiplex PCR, and TCRdb holds only the in-frame ones, with some missing. The table has approximately 170,000 clones, 80% to 85% seen once. What was sequenced was peripheral blood. These receptors were taken from a man aged 65-85 years with active or convalescent COVID-19.

The gene calls are TRBV28 and TRBJ2-5; D possibly corresponds to TRBD1 (5 bases). This CDR3 is built from 12 residues. Between the trimmed V and J ends, which lost 6 bases and 5 bases, there was a span of 10 bases. The V gene's germline CDR1 is MDHEN and CDR2 SYDVKM. The CDR3 DNA sequence: TGTGCCAGCAGCAGGGTGGAGGAGACCCAGTACTTC. Amino acid sequence: CASSRVEETQYF.

The genes are TRBV14 and TRBJ2-1, with 10 nucleotides matching TRBD2. The CDR3 is 16 amino acids. V trimming: 0 bases; J trimming: 8 bases; junction bases outside the gene matches: 7. CDR1 is SGHDN, CDR2 FVKESK, per germline. CDR3 sequence (DNA): TGTGCCAGCAGCCAAGAGGTCAAGCGGGAGGGTCATGAGCAGTTCTTC. This codes for CASSQEVKREGHEQFF.

This chain connects TRBV5-6 to TRBJ1-1; weak D call: TRBD1 (6 bases). From germline, CDR1 is SGHDT and CDR2 YYEEEE. CDR3 length: 12 amino acids. Trimming took off 0 bases at V and 7 bases at J, with 7 bases between the two ends. Written as DNA, the CDR3 is TGTGCCAGCAGCTTGGACAGGGTTGAAGCTTTCTTT. Its translation: CASSLDRVEAFF. Full variable domain (outside the CDR3, taken from reference TRBV5-6 and TRBJ1-1): DAGVTQSPTHLIKTRGQQVTLRCSPKSGHDTVSWYQQALGQGPQFIFQYYEEEERQRGNFPDRFSGHQFPNYSSELNVNALLLGDSALYLCASSLDRVEAFFGQGTRLTVV.

The sample holds one count of this clone. This rearrangement joins TRBV7-6 to TRBJ2-3; 8 bases are a match to TRBD2. The CDR3 runs 18 residues. V was clipped by 5 bases and J by 3 bases; unmatched bases: 16. Germline V gives CDR1 SGHVS, CDR2 FNYEAQ. This CDR3 is CASSPRSRAGAGTDTQYF. The CDR3 coding sequence is TGTGCCAGCAGCCCCAGGAGCCGAGCGGGGGCCGGGACAGATACGCAGTATTTT. Full variable domain (remainder filled in from reference TRBV7-6 and TRBJ2-3): GAGVSQSPRYKVTKRGQDVALRCDPISGHVSLYWYRQALGQGPEFLTYFNYEAQQDKSGLPNDRFSAERPEGSISTLTIQRTEQRDSAMYRCASSPRSRAGAGTDTQYFGPGTRLTVL.

The chain has TRBV9 and TRBJ1-6; D is uncertain. Germline lookup yields CDR1 SGDLS and CDR2 YYNGEE. V was trimmed by 2 bases and J by 5 bases, leaving 14 bases between them. CDR3 length: 16 residues. In nucleotides, the CDR3 is TGTGCCAGCAGCGTCTTGGAGGGCCCAAATAATTCACCCCTCCACTTT. Residues: CASSVLEGPNNSPLHF. Combining the CDR3 with reference TRBV9 and TRBJ1-6 gives the whole variable domain DSGVTQTPKHLITATGQRVTLRCSPRSGDLSVYWYQQSLDQGLQFLIQYYNGEERAKGNILERFSAQQFPDLHSELNLSSLELGDSALYFCASSVLEGPNNSPLHFGNGTRLTVT.

This rearrangement joins TRBV5-5 to TRBJ2-2, with 14 bases matching TRBD2. The V gene's germline CDR1 is SGHKS and CDR2 YYEKEE (reference sequence). The CDR3 consists of 16 residues. V was pared by 4 bases and J by 3 bases, with 2 bases of the junction left unmatched. CDR3 in amino acids: CASSPGLAGDTGELFF. CDR3 coding DNA: TGTGCCAGCAGCCCGGGACTAGCGGGAGACACCGGGGAGCTGTTTTTT.

The chain combines TRBV11-2 with TRBJ2-5; 10 positions agree with TRBD1. V was pared by 2 bases and J by 5 bases, with 11 bases of the junction left unmatched. This CDR3 is built from 17 residues. Germline lookup yields CDR1 SGHAT and CDR2 FQNNGV. The chain's CDR3 is CASSLMGPGQGKETQYF. The CDR3 DNA reads as TGTGCCAGCAGCTTAATGGGACCGGGACAGGGGAAGGAGACCCAGTACTTC.

CDR3 DNA sequence: TGCGCCAGCAGCTTGGGGGAGGCCTACAATGAGCAGTTCTTC. It is translated as CASSLGEAYNEQFF. The chain recombines TRBV5-1 with TRBJ2-1; possible D gene TRBD2, 6 bases. Germline V CDR1 and CDR2: SGHRS, YFSETQ. The germline V and J ends were trimmed by 0 bases and 2 bases, with 6 bases remaining between them. The CDR3 has 14 residues.

The chain links TRBV7-2 to TRBJ2-7; possible D gene TRBD1, 6 bases. Germline lookup yields CDR1 SGHTA and CDR2 FQGNSA. The CDR3 totals 15 residues. Trimming stripped 3 bases from V and 4 bases from J, with 16 bases between. CDR3 in amino acids: CASSFQSGTTYEQYF. CDR3 sequence (DNA): TGTGCCAGCAGCTTTCAATCTGGGACAACTTACGAGCAGTACTTC.

This chain links TRBV18 with TRBJ2-1; 9 bases line up with TRBD2. V lost 2 bases and J lost 1; bases outside the gene matches: 6. CDR3 length equals 17 residues. CDR1 and CDR2 from the germline V gene are KGHSH and LQKENI. This CDR3 reads CASSPKKTSGSYNEQFF. CDR3 nucleotides: TGTGCCAGCTCACCAAAGAAGACTAGCGGATCCTACAATGAGCAGTTCTTC.

The chain is built from TRBV3-1 (or the pseudogene TRBV3-2) and TRBJ2-1; 14 bases map to TRBD2. Per the germline V gene, CDR1 is LGHDT and CDR2 is YNNKEL (reference sequence). This CDR3 has 17 residues. Germline trimming cut 5 bases from V and 4 bases from J; bases unmatched to any gene: 7. CDR3 coding DNA: TGTGCCAGCAGCACCCGCGGGACTAGCGGGAGTTACAATGAGCAGTTCTTC. Translation gives CASSTRGTSGSYNEQFF.